The 4 T cell receptor beta chains reported below all come from one sample, sequenced in a study of cytomegalovirus exposure and HLA in healthy donors. Primers included in the PCR were 60 Vbeta and 13 Jbeta primers. Produced via immunoSEQ multiplex PCR; TCRdb's table is partial and in-frame only. The data contain about 160,000 clones, 85% of them singletons. Sequencing input: PBMCs. These receptors were taken from a boy under 10 years old in good health and CMV-seronegative.

The J gene is TRBJ2-3, the V gene TRBV5-1; 10 nucleotides match TRBD2. CDR3 length equals 15 residues. Trimming removed 4 bases from V and 6 bases from J; junction bases left unmatched: 8. Germline values: CDR1 SGHRS, CDR2 YFSETQ. The CDR3 sequence is CASSRATSGVDTQYF. The CDR3 nucleotides are TGCGCCAGCAGCCGGGCCACTAGCGGGGTGGATACGCAGTATTTT.

CDR3 coding DNA: TGCAGCGTTCTTGGGGACAGGGGTGTTGGCTACACCTTC. Translated: CSVLGDRGVGYTF. The chain has TRBV29-1 and TRBJ1-2, with 10 bases aligning to TRBD1. This CDR3 has 13 residues. J gave up 7 bases and V 5 bases, and 7 bases lay outside the gene matches. Per germline, CDR1 SQVTM and CDR2 ANQGSEA.

As to this clone: Other DNA sequences from this sample encode an identical CDR3 as well. The chain is built from TRBV19 and TRBJ2-5; D may be TRBD1 (6 bases). Germline-derived CDR1 and CDR2 are LNHDA and SQIVND (reference sequence). The V and J ends lost 2 bases and 4 bases respectively, with 11 bases between them. CDR3 length: 14 amino acids. The CDR3 loop is CASSISGVGETQYF. CDR3 in DNA: TGTGCCAGTAGTATATCAGGGGTCGGAGAGACCCAGTACTTC.

The V and J genes are TRBV7-9 and TRBJ2-2, with D unresolved. Germline CDR1 is SEHNR and CDR2 is FQNEAQ (reference sequence). The CDR3 covers 13 residues. V lost 5 bases, J lost 5 bases, and 9 bases lay in between. The CDR3 is CASSVPGTGELFF. The CDR3 DNA follows: TGTGCCAGCAGCGTCCCCGGGACCGGGGAGCTGTTTTTT.